One and the same sample provided the 12 T cell receptor beta chains below, sequenced in a study of OX40 agonist ivuxolimab in advanced cancers. This table comes from immunoSEQ multiplex PCR, and its TCRdb copy is limited to in-frame clones, with some not included. The table has around 13,000 clones, roughly two thirds seen once. Here the sequenced sample was CD4+ or CD8+ T cells sorted from blood, taken in a trial of the OX40 agonist ivuxolimab. The receptors were sampled from an adult with an advanced solid tumor such as melanoma, head and neck, liver or kidney cancer.

The chain couples TRBV9 to TRBJ1-4; D possibly corresponds to TRBD1 (6 bases). CDR1 and CDR2 (germline): SGDLS, YYNGEE. V was pared by 2 bases and J by 4 bases, with 12 bases between. This CDR3 has 15 residues. DNA for the CDR3: TGTGCCAGCAGCGTGTGGGGGCAGGTTAATGAAAAACTGTTTTTT. It is translated as CASSVWGQVNEKLFF.

The genes are TRBV7-2 and TRBJ1-2; D is perhaps TRBD1 (5 bases). Trimming pared 5 bases from V and 7 bases from J, leaving 14 bases between. Germline-derived CDR1 and CDR2 are SGHTA and FQGNSA. This CDR3 spans 13 amino acids. The CDR3 bases are TGTGCCAGCAGCGACGACAGTTTCGGTGGCTACACCTTC. Amino acid sequence: CASSDDSFGGYTF.

The rearrangement links TRBV6-6 to TRBJ2-5, with D unclear. Deletions cut 6 bases from V and 1 base from J, with 12 bases between. Germline V lookup: CDR1 MNHNY, CDR2 SVGAGI (reference sequence). CDR3 length equals 14 residues. As DNA, the CDR3 is TGTGCCAGCAGCTTGACATGGCTCCAAGAGACCCAGTACTTC. This gives the protein CASSLTWLQETQYF.

The rearrangement joins TRBV4-1 to TRBJ2-1; 14 bases are shared with TRBD2. V lost 3 bases, J lost 6 bases, and 4 bases stayed unmatched. From germline, CDR1 is MGHRA and CDR2 YSYEKL. The CDR3 spans 16 residues. DNA for the CDR3: TGCGCCAGCAGCCATCGGACTAGCGGGGGGCTCAATGAGCAGTTCTTC. This codes for CASSHRTSGGLNEQFF.

On this clone: Other nucleotide sequences from this sample produce the same CDR3. The chain links TRBV27 to TRBJ2-7, with D unclear. CDR3 length: 13 residues. V was trimmed by 5 bases and J by 1 base, leaving 9 bases between them. Germline-derived CDR1 and CDR2 are MNHEY and SMNVEV (reference sequence). The CDR3 loop is CASSLGQSYEQYF. In DNA, the CDR3 is TGTGCCAGCAGTCTAGGGCAATCCTACGAGCAGTACTTC.

The rearrangement joins TRBV4-1 to TRBJ2-7; TRBD2 matches 13 bases. Germline values: CDR1 MGHRA, CDR2 YSYEKL. The CDR3 contains 15 residues. The ends lost 4 bases at V and 3 bases at J; junction bases unmatched: 3. The CDR3 nucleotides read TGCGCCAGCAGCCCCGGACTAGCGGGGGACTACGAGCAGTACTTC. This encodes CASSPGLAGDYEQYF.

The gene calls are TRBV30 and TRBJ2-7; 9 positions match TRBD2. Losses at the gene ends were 1 base for V and 4 bases for J; bases not matched to a gene: 8. The V gene's germline CDR1 is GTSNPN and CDR2 SVGIG (reference sequence). The CDR3 is 15 residues long. The CDR3 reads CAWSAGLARIYEQYF. As DNA, the CDR3 is TGTGCCTGGAGTGCTGGACTAGCGAGGATTTACGAGCAGTACTTC. The full variable domain, in which reference TRBV30 and TRBJ2-7 provide the parts outside the CDR3, is SQTIHQWPATLVQPVGSPLSLECTVEGTSNPNLYWYRQAAGRGLQLLFYSVGIGQISSEVPQNLSASRPQDRQFILSSKKLLLSDSGFYLCAWSAGLARIYEQYFGPGTRLTVT.

V and J are TRBV10-2 and TRBJ2-1; the D gene is possibly TRBD2 (6 bases). V shed 6 bases and J shed 5 bases, with 17 bases lying between them. Germline loops: CDR1 WSHSY, CDR2 SAAADI. The CDR3 spans 15 residues. CDR3 nucleotide sequence: TGCGCCAGCAGATGGGGGGTAGCGGAGGACAATGAGCAGTTCTTC. Its protein product is CASRWGVAEDNEQFF.

V usage is TRBV15 and J usage is TRBJ1-1; the D gene is possibly TRBD1 (6 bases). V was trimmed by 0 bases and J by 2 bases, leaving 10 bases between them. Per germline, CDR1 LNHNV and CDR2 YYDKDF (reference sequence). The CDR3 loop spans 15 amino acids. The CDR3 protein is CATSRDSDRNTEAFF. The CDR3 region has the DNA TGTGCCACCAGCAGAGATTCGGACAGAAACACTGAAGCTTTCTTT. The variable domain in full, completed from reference TRBV15 and TRBJ1-1, reads DAMVIQNPRYQVTQFGKPVTLSCSQTLNHNVMYWYQQKSSQAPKLLFHYYDKDFNNEADTPDNFQSRRPNTSFCFLDIRSPGLGDTAMYLCATSRDSDRNTEAFFGQGTRLTVV.

V gene TRBV4-2 combines with J gene TRBJ2-3; D is possibly TRBD2 (6 bases). This CDR3 region has 15 residues. The germline V and J ends were trimmed by 0 bases and 4 bases, with 11 bases remaining between them. Germline lookup yields CDR1 LGHNA and CDR2 YNFKEQ. CDR3 coding DNA: TGTGCCAGCAGCCAAGATCTGGGGGGAGCAGATACGCAGTATTTT. Translated, it gives CASSQDLGGADTQYF.

The chain has TRBV13 and TRBJ2-7, with 8 bases fitting TRBD1. Germline V gene sequence: CDR1 PRHDT, CDR2 FYEKMQ (reference sequence). This CDR3 has 16 residues. V lost 5 bases and J lost 2; bases outside the gene matches: 11. This chain's CDR3 is CASSPQTGGSAYEQYF. CDR3 sequence (DNA): TGTGCCAGCAGCCCCCAAACAGGGGGGAGCGCCTACGAGCAGTACTTC.

The chain joins TRBV4-3 to TRBJ2-1, with TRBD2 matching over 7 bases. CDR1 is LGHNA, CDR2 YSLEER, per germline. This CDR3 spans 17 amino acids. J lost 0 bases, V lost 0 bases, and 5 bases had no gene match. The CDR3 sequence: CASSQDWRGSSYNEQFF. The CDR3 coding sequence is TGCGCCAGCAGCCAAGATTGGCGGGGGTCCTCCTACAATGAGCAGTTCTTC.